This T cell receptor (beta chain) was obtained from a study of T-cell reconstitution after alpha-beta-depleted transplantation in children. This clonotype was counted many times. It was with unique molecular identifiers that the TCRbeta library was prepared. TCRdb ran MiXCR on the PCR reads and lists one entry per CDR3 protein. The repertoire consists of roughly 4,000 distinct CDR3 sequences, with 9.5% to 15% occurring once and the leading ten covering about 31%. The ends were cut back, 1 base at V and 5 bases at J, with 14 bases in the middle. CDR3 size: 15 residues. Germline V gives CDR1 SGHVS, CDR2 FQNEAQ.

The TCR sequence derives from a male patient between 2 and 15 years old who had a stem cell transplant for acute lymphoblastic leukemia, so the T cells may come from the graft donor. The rearrangement uses TRBV7-8 and TRBJ1-1; D remains ambiguous. This sample comprised PBMCs, mostly from graft donor cells, obtained 60 days after TCRalphabeta/CD19-depleted stem cell transplant. This CDR3 reads CASSLVRVLGTEAFF. The CDR3 nucleotides read TGTGCCAGCAGCTTAGTAAGGGTTTTGGGAACTGAAGCTTTCTTT.